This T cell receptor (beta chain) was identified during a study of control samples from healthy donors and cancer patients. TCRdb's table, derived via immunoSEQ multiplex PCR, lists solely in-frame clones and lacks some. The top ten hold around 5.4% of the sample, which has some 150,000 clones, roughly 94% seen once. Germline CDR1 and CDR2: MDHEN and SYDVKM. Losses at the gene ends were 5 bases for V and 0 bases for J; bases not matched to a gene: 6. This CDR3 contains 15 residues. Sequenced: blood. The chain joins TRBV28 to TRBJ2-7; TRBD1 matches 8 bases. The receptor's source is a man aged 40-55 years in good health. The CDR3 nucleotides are TGTGCCAGCAGTCCCGGGGACAGGAGCTCCTACGAGCAGTACTTC. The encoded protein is CASSPGDRSSYEQYF.